This is a list of T cell receptor beta chains from one sample in a study of graft-versus-host responses after intestinal transplantation. These TCRs' antigens remain unknown. The table came from immunoSEQ multiplex PCR; TCRdb's copy has only in-frame clones and leaves some out. The sample lists about 88,000 clones, about nine tenths occurring once. This material consisted of unstimulated CD4+ T cells sorted from spleen or lymph node cells, taken before intestinal transplant. Receptors originate from a human donor who received an intestinal transplant. CDR3s include the opening cysteine and the closing phenylalanine or tryptophan. D genes are given only for firm matches. Rows may omit the clone size; those that give it use once, few, many or a size class.

cdr3_length | clone_size | j_call | v_call | d_call | cdr3_nt | cdr3_aa
15 | once | TRBJ1-2 | TRBV6-5 | TRBD1 | TGTGCCAGCAGTTCCCTGGGACAGGGGGCGGGCGGCTACACCTTC | CASSSLGQGAGGYTF
13 | - | TRBJ2-5 | TRBV6-1 | TRBD1 | TGTGCCAGCGCAGGGGGCTGGGGTGAGACCCAGTACTTC | CASAGGWGETQYF
14 | - | TRBJ2-5 | TRBV15 | TRBD2 | TGTGCCACCAGCAGGCTTAGCGGGGGAGAGACCCAGTACTTC | CATSRLSGGETQYF
14 | - | TRBJ2-7 | TRBV6-6 | - | TGTGCCAGCAGTTACTCGCCAGGCCGCGACGAGCAGTACTTC | CASSYSPGRDEQYF
15 | - | TRBJ2-7 | TRBV5-1 | TRBD2 | TGCGCCAGCAGTCCCGGGGGGGTACTCTCCTACGAGCAGTACTTC | CASSPGGVLSYEQYF
14 | - | TRBJ2-7 | TRBV5-1 | - | TGCGCCAGCAGCTCGGGGGGCAACTCCTACGAGCAGTACTTC | CASSSGGNSYEQYF
16 | - | TRBJ2-3 | TRBV7-3 | TRBD2 | TGTGCCAGCAGCTTAGGGGGGGGACTTTCCGGTGATACGCAGTATTTT | CASSLGGGLSGDTQYF
15 | - | TRBJ2-2 | TRBV2 | - | TGTGCCAGCAGTGAATTGTCAGGATCGTCCGGGGAGCTGTTTTTT | CASSELSGSSGELFF
9 | - | TRBJ1-5 | TRBV7-3 | - | TGTGCCAGCAGCACGGGTCCGGATTTT | CASSTGPDF
15 | once | TRBJ1-4 | TRBV18 | TRBD1 | TGTGCCAGCTCACCACCGGGACAGGGGTCTGAAAAACTGTTTTTT | CASSPPGQGSEKLFF
16 | - | TRBJ1-5 | TRBV7-9 | - | TGTGCCAGCAGCTTAGGATGGCCCGGGGTCGGTCAGCCCCAGCATTTT | CASSLGWPGVGQPQHF
15 | - | TRBJ2-7 | TRBV7-9 | - | TGTGCCAGCAGCTTACCTGACAGGAAGCCCTACGAGCAGTACTTC | CASSLPDRKPYEQYF
15 | - | TRBJ2-7 | TRBV15 | TRBD2 | TGTGCCACCAGCAGAGATCAAGCGGGGGCCTACGAGCAGTACTTC | CATSRDQAGAYEQYF
14 | - | TRBJ1-1 | TRBV5-1 | TRBD1 | TGCGCCAGCAGCGAACAGGGGCAGGGCACTGAAGCTTTCTTT | CASSEQGQGTEAFF
12 | - | TRBJ2-1 | TRBV19 | - | TGTGCCAGTAGTCCCTCATCGAGCCAAAAGTTCTTC | CASSPSSSQKFF
16 | - | TRBJ1-6 | TRBV4-1 | - | TGCGCCAGCAGCCAAGACTCGGGAGTAGGTAATTCACCCCTCCACTTT | CASSQDSGVGNSPLHF
15 | - | TRBJ2-1 | TRBV5-8 | - | TGTGCCAGCAGCTACCGCGGGGGCCTATACAATGAGCAGTTCTTC | CASSYRGGLYNEQFF
16 | - | TRBJ2-2 | TRBV12-5 | TRBD1 | TGTGCTAGTGCCCCGGACAGGACCTGGGACACCGGGGAGCTGTTTTTT | CASAPDRTWDTGELFF
19 | - | TRBJ2-1 | TRBV5-1 | TRBD2 | TGCGCCAGCAGCCCCCCGGGACTAGCGGGGTCCAGCTCCTACAATGAGCAGTTCTTC | CASSPPGLAGSSSYNEQFF
15 | - | TRBJ1-1 | TRBV11-2 | - | TGTGCCAGCAGCTTAGGGACTTCCCTGAACACTGAAGCTTTCTTT | CASSLGTSLNTEAFF
16 | - | TRBJ2-7 | TRBV7-2 | TRBD2 | TGTGCCAGCAGCTTAGTGAGCGGGGGGGCCGTCCTCGAGCAGTACTTC | CASSLVSGGAVLEQYF
14 | - | TRBJ2-7 | TRBV6-5 | - | TGTGCCAGCAGCAGGACAGACGCTTCCTACGAGCAGTACTTC | CASSRTDASYEQYF
13 | - | TRBJ1-3 | TRBV10-3 | TRBD1 | TGTGCCATCAGACAGGGGGCTGGAAACACCATATATTTT | CAIRQGAGNTIYF
13 | - | TRBJ2-2 | TRBV25-1 | - | TGTGCCAGCAGTGCCATTAGAACCGGGGAGCTGTTTTTT | CASSAIRTGELFF
15 | - | TRBJ1-1 | TRBV27 | - | TGTGCCAGCAGTCCCGCGGGCGCCCTGAACACTGAAGCTTTCTTT | CASSPAGALNTEAFF
16 | - | TRBJ2-3 | TRBV4-1 | TRBD2 | TGCGCCAGCAGTCCAACGGGACTAGCGGTGCTAGGTACGCAGTATTTT | CASSPTGLAVLGTQYF
14 | - | TRBJ2-5 | TRBV18 | - | TGTGCCAGCTCACCACAGACAGGCCGAGAGACCCAGTACTTC | CASSPQTGRETQYF